The rows below give T cell receptor beta chains drawn from one sample of a study of breast tumors, draining lymph nodes, adjacent tissues. Via MiXCR, TCRdb re-called the multiplex PCR reads, giving one row per CDR3 protein. Among nearly 110,000 distinct CDR3 sequences, about 29% were seen once, and the ten largest hold approximately 5.2%. Input material: axillary lymph node tissue. Receptors originate from a female donor with breast cancer. Some clones in this sample may be carry-over from other donors' samples. CDR3s include the opening cysteine and the closing phenylalanine or tryptophan. The D gene is left open where the match is weak. Some rows have no size entry. The others give once, few or many, or a class for an expanded clone.

v_gene	d_gene	j_gene	abundance	len	CDR3aa	CDR3nt
TRBV30	-	TRBJ2-1	many	15	CAWSPERAWYNEQFF	TGTGCCTGGAGTCCCGAGAGAGCCTGGTACAATGAGCAGTTCTTC
TRBV24-1	-	TRBJ1-1	few	12	CATPTMNTEAFF	TGTGCCACCCCCACCATGAACACTGAAGCTTTCTTT
TRBV5-1	TRBD2	TRBJ2-1	many	15	CASSQAGGAYNEQFF	TGCGCCAGCAGCCAAGCGGGAGGGGCCTACAATGAGCAGTTCTTC
TRBV18	-	TRBJ2-5	many	13	CASSPGLEETQYF	TGTGCCAGCTCACCGGGTCTCGAAGAGACCCAGTACTTC
TRBV6-4	-	TRBJ1-2	many	15	CASSDSGGVRSGYTF	TGTGCCAGCAGTGACTCGGGGGGCGTCCGATCCGGCTACACCTTC
TRBV28	TRBD1	TRBJ2-7	many	14	CASSLKQGLNEQYF	TGTGCCAGCAGTTTAAAACAGGGGTTAAACGAGCAGTACTTC
TRBV4-3	TRBD1	TRBJ2-1	many	13	CASSRQPGQDKFF	TGCGCCAGCAGCCGACAACCGGGACAGGACAAGTTCTTC
TRBV24-1	-	TRBJ2-1	-	13	CATSRGFGNEQLF	TGTGCCACTTCCCGGGGGTTTGGCAATGAGCAGTTATTC
TRBV4-3	-	TRBJ2-1	many	17	CASSQDLSRAPYNEQFF	TGCGCCAGCAGCCAAGATCTGAGCAGGGCCCCCTACAATGAGCAGTTCTTC
TRBV20-1	-	TRBJ2-5	many	12	CSASTGGETQYF	TGCAGTGCTAGTACAGGAGGGGAGACCCAGTACTTC
TRBV6-5	TRBD2	TRBJ2-3	few	16	CASSPGLAGATDTQYF	TGTGCCAGCAGTCCGGGACTAGCGGGGGCGACAGATACGCAGTATTTT
TRBV7-3	-	TRBJ2-3	-	16	CASSLARSRGTDTQYF	TGTGCCAGCAGCTTGGCGAGGAGTCGAGGCACAGATACGCAGTATTTT
TRBV7-9	-	TRBJ2-7	once	15	CASSLAADGYYEQYF	TGTGCCAGCAGCTTAGCGGCCGACGGCTACTACGAGCAGTACTTC
TRBV5-1	-	TRBJ2-3	many	15	CASTREQGSTDTQYF	TGCGCCAGCACAAGGGAGCAGGGGAGCACAGATACGCAGTATTTT
TRBV12-3/TRBV12-4	TRBD1	TRBJ1-6	-	13	CASSLGQGIPLHF	TGTGCCAGCAGCCTGGGACAGGGGATCCCCCTCCACTTT
TRBV5-1	TRBD2	TRBJ2-7	-	14	CASSTSGTDHEQYF	TGTGCCAGCAGCACTAGCGGGACGGACCACGAGCAGTACTTC
TRBV7-3	-	TRBJ1-6	many	13	CASSSGIGSPLHF	TGTGCCAGCAGCTCGGGCATAGGTTCACCCCTCCACTTT
TRBV6-1	TRBD2	TRBJ2-5	many	15	CASSHGGGQRETQYF	TGTGCCAGCAGTCACGGGGGGGGGCAGAGGGAGACCCAGTACTTC
TRBV4-1	-	TRBJ2-5	few	13	CASSQWRTETQYF	TGCGCCAGCAGCCAATGGCGGACAGAGACCCAGTACTTC
TRBV6-4	TRBD1	TRBJ1-6	-	15	CASSDSWTGGSPLHF	TGTGCCAGCAGTGACTCTTGGACAGGAGGATCACCCCTCCACTTT
TRBV5-1	TRBD1	TRBJ2-4	many	14	CASSPGQGNDIQYF	TGCGCCAGCAGCCCGGGACAGGGGAATGACATTCAGTACTTC
TRBV5-1	-	TRBJ1-4	many	18	CASSPTNEPRAQNEKLFF	TGCGCCAGCAGCCCCACGAACGAACCCCGGGCACAGAATGAAAAACTGTTTTTT
TRBV12-5	-	TRBJ2-2	-	12	CASGFGAGELFF	-
TRBV4-2	TRBD1	TRBJ2-2	many	16	CASSPWTGADTGELFF	TGTGCCAGCAGCCCGTGGACAGGGGCGGACACCGGGGAGCTGTTTTTT
TRBV5-8	TRBD2	TRBJ2-2	many	15	CASSRSGGHTGELFF	TGTGCCAGCAGCCGTAGCGGGGGCCACACCGGGGAGCTGTTTTTT
TRBV18	-	TRBJ1-5	many	14	CASGGGYSNQPQHF	TGTGCCAGCGGGGGGGGATATAGCAATCAGCCCCAGCATTTT